One sample yielded the 16 T cell receptor beta chains listed below, sequenced in a study of blood T cells in healthy people across ages. With a J-beta primer mix and a sample-barcoded 5' primer, a second PCR ran about 6 to 11 cycles. TCRdb re-derived calls from the 5' RACE reads in MiXCR, one entry per CDR3 protein. The profile shows 600,000 to 850,000 distinct CDR3 sequences, roughly two fifths of them singletons. Sequenced material: blood. These receptors all stem from a woman aged 55-69 years in good health.

The chain recombines TRBV29-1 with TRBJ2-7; TRBD2 might be the D (7 bases). The CDR3 covers 13 residues. Trimming removed 1 base at V and 3 bases at J, with 10 bases between. Looked up from germline, CDR1 is SQVTM and CDR2 is ANQGSEA. The CDR3 DNA reads as TGCAGCGTTGAAGCCGGGGGGCTCTACGAGCAGTACTTC. This sequence encodes CSVEAGGLYEQYF.

About this clonotype itself: An end of the junction differs from the germline gene, which may be a read error. The genes are TRBV6-2 or TRBV6-3 and TRBJ2-3; D is perhaps TRBD2 (7 bases). This CDR3 has 19 amino acids. The germline V gene encodes CDR1 MNHEY and CDR2 SVGEGT. CDR3 bases: TGTGCCAGCAATTACCCCTCGGGGGGCAGCTACGATTACACAGATACGCAGTATTTT. Its protein product is CASNYPSGGSYDYTDTQYF.

The V call is TRBV12-3 or TRBV12-4, the J call TRBJ2-5; TRBD1 matches 9 bases. The CDR3 totals 15 residues. The J segment lost 11 bases and the V segment lost 2 bases, leaving 12 bases of the junction unmatched. The CDR3 DNA is TGTGCCAGCAGTTTACGACAGGGGGGAGTCCAGGAGCAGTACTTC. It codes for CASSLRQGGVQEQYF.

This clonotype was seen only a few times. The V and J genes are TRBV7-3 and TRBJ2-1; 8 nucleotides align to TRBD2. This CDR3 has 15 amino acids. V shed 1 base and J 6 bases; nucleotides not matched to a gene: 5. Germline V gene lookup returns CDR1 SGHTA and CDR2 FQGTGA. The CDR3, as DNA: TGTGCCAGCAGCTTAAGTCTAGCGGGCACCAATGAGCAGTTCTTC. As protein: CASSLSLAGTNEQFF.

The CDR3 spells CASSSGGGKQETQYF. The CDR3 region has the DNA TGCGCCAGCAGCTCGGGTGGAGGAAAACAAGAGACCCAGTACTTC. The chain carries TRBV5-1 and TRBJ2-5, with TRBD2 as a possible D gene (5 bases). V lost 3 bases to trimming and J lost 2 bases, with 14 bases between them. The length of the CDR3 is 15 residues. Per the germline V gene, CDR1 is SGHRS and CDR2 is YFSETQ.

The chain joins TRBV4-1 to TRBJ2-2; no reliable D call. Looked up from germline, CDR1 is MGHRA and CDR2 is YSYEKL. The CDR3 extends over 15 amino acids. V lost 0 bases and J lost 3, with 8 bases in between. CDR3 in amino acids: CASSQDKSYTGELFF. The CDR3 region has the DNA TGCGCCAGCAGCCAAGATAAATCTTACACCGGGGAGCTGTTTTTT.

The sample holds a few counts of this clonotype. The chain joins TRBV10-3 to TRBJ2-3; D is perhaps TRBD1 or TRBD2 (6 bases each). Between the trimmed V and J ends, which lost 2 bases and 2 bases, there was a span of 14 bases. Germline V lookup: CDR1 ENHRY, CDR2 SYGVKD. The CDR3 runs to 16 residues. The CDR3 here is CAISEPGGLPTDTQYF. The CDR3 nucleotides are TGTGCCATCAGTGAGCCCGGGGGCCTACCCACAGATACGCAGTATTTT.

Turning to this clonotype: A much larger clone is a single base away; this may be a read error. The CDR3 ends on some other residue instead of the conserved phenylalanine or tryptophan, so this is likely a read error. The rearrangement links TRBV4-2 to TRBJ2-1; D is uncertain. The CDR3 runs 11 residues. V gave up 0 bases and J gave up 8 bases, with 2 bases separating them. The germline gives CDR1 LGHNA, CDR2 YNFKEQ. CDR3 DNA: TGTGCCAGCAGCCAAGATCATGAGCAGTTCTTA. Translation gives CASSQDHEQFL.

This clonotype was seen at least ten times. In DNA, the CDR3 is TGTGCCAGCAGGCCCTCGAGGGGTTCATATGGCTACACCTTC. It specifies CASRPSRGSYGYTF. This chain links TRBV12-3 or TRBV12-4 with TRBJ1-2; a possible D gene is TRBD1 (5 bases). This CDR3 has 14 amino acids. Trimming took off 6 bases at V and 5 bases at J, with 16 bases between the two ends.

The chain carries TRBV6-2 or TRBV6-3 and TRBJ2-1; D is unresolved. There are 12 residues in the CDR3. The V and J ends lost 8 bases and 8 bases respectively, with 13 bases between them. Germline CDR1 is MNHEY and CDR2 is SVGEGT. This CDR3 reads CASGMKSYEQFF. DNA of the CDR3: TGTGCCAGCGGGATGAAGTCTTATGAGCAGTTCTTC.

In its sample, this clonotype was seen a few times. V gene TRBV28 combines with J gene TRBJ1-1; D unresolved. The ends were cut back, 11 bases at V and 6 bases at J, with 19 bases in the middle. Per the germline V gene, CDR1 is MDHEN and CDR2 is SYDVKM. The CDR3 sequence is 13 residues long. The CDR3 spells CAGGREGGPEAFF. The CDR3, as DNA: TGTGCCGGAGGCCGGGAGGGAGGCCCTGAAGCTTTCTTT.

This clonotype has more than one count but fewer than ten. The chain carries TRBV4-2 and TRBJ1-5; D remains ambiguous. The V end lost 0 bases, the J end lost 7 bases, and 10 bases lay between the germline ends. Per the germline V gene, CDR1 is LGHNA and CDR2 is YNFKEQ. This CDR3 comprises 14 residues. The CDR3 DNA follows: TGTGCCAGCAGCCAAGATGGGGTGGAACAGCCCCAGCATTTT. Translation gives CASSQDGVEQPQHF.

This clonotype has only a few counts. CDR3 loop: CASSRLRGVSPTNYGYTF. CDR3 DNA sequence: TGTGCCAGCAGTCGCCTTAGGGGGGTGTCACCCACTAACTATGGCTACACCTTC. The genes are TRBV12-3 or TRBV12-4 and TRBJ1-2; weak D call: TRBD1 (6 bases). With 5 bases removed from V and 0 bases from J, the gap between germline ends came to 22 bases. The CDR3 extends over 18 amino acids.

The table lists this clonotype with a few counts. J is TRBJ2-3 and V is TRBV7-2; D remains ambiguous. The CDR3 has 15 amino acids. Germline loops: CDR1 SGHTA, CDR2 FQGNSA. Trimming stripped 3 bases from V and 1 base from J, with 11 bases between. In DNA, the CDR3 is TGTGCCAGCAGCTTGGACGGGTATGGCACAGATACGCAGTATTTT. Amino acids: CASSLDGYGTDTQYF. Drawing the rest from reference TRBV7-2 and TRBJ2-3, the complete variable domain is GAGVSQSPSNKVTEKGKDVELRCDPISGHTALYWYRQSLGQGLEFLIYFQGNSAPDKSGLPSDRFSAERTGGSVSTLTIQRTQQEDSAVYLCASSLDGYGTDTQYFGPGTRLTVL.

With respect to this clonotype: This may arise from a read error, as a much more abundant clone is one base away. The chain couples TRBV9 to TRBJ2-5, with D tentatively TRBD2 (6 bases). V dropped 1 base and J dropped 11 bases, with 18 bases sitting between them. CDR1 is SGDLS and CDR2 is YYNGEE in the germline V gene. The CDR3 consists of 14 residues. Written as DNA, the CDR3 is TGTGCCAGCAGCGTAACTGGAGGGGTCAATGAGCAGTACTTC. It encodes CASSVTGGVNEQYF.

This clonotype occurred a few times. V is TRBV30 and J is TRBJ2-5, with D unclear. The J call is uncertain, as TRBJ2-7 better fits the DNA end. Germline V gene lookup returns CDR1 GTSNPN and CDR2 SVGIG (reference sequence). The CDR3 length is 14 residues. Here the CDR3 DNA reads TGTGCCTGGAGCGCAAATTATGAAAGGAACGAGCAGTACTTC. Translation: CAWSANYERNEQYF.